This T cell receptor (beta chain) was identified during a study of CD8 T cells in ankylosing spondylitis. General observations from the study: It appeared that ankylosing spondylitis blood was characterized by a TCR beta motif of several highly homologous variants. Reportedly, significant enrichment of disease-linked clones occurred in matched ankylosing spondylitis synovial fluid.

TCRdb re-derived calls from the 5' RACE reads in MiXCR, one entry per CDR3 protein. The sample holds roughly 700,000 distinct CDR3 sequences, around 20% seen once. This clonotype was counted between two and nine times. Its antigen is undetermined. In germline, CDR1 is SGDLS, CDR2 YYNGEE. Trimming shortened V by 0 bases and J by 7 bases, and 13 bases separated the two germline ends. This CDR3 is built from 15 residues. The sequenced material came from blood, either unsorted or a sorted T cell fraction (not recorded which). This receptor was taken from a male donor with ankylosing spondylitis. V gene TRBV9 combines with J gene TRBJ1-4; D is possibly TRBD1 (5 bases). The CDR3 region has the DNA TGTGCCAGCAGCGTAGACCAGGGATCGGGTGAAAAACTGTTTTTT. Translation gives CASSVDQGSGEKLFF.